The sample holds many counts of the clone carrying this T cell receptor (beta chain). TCRdb used MiXCR to reprocess the reads, holding one entry per CDR3 protein. The sample records around 270,000 distinct CDR3 sequences, roughly 10% being singletons. This sample stems from a study of T cell repertoires in cytomegalovirus infection. This CDR3 has 13 amino acids. The germline V and J ends were trimmed by 5 bases and 3 bases, with 10 bases remaining between them. Germline CDR1 and CDR2: SGHVS and FNYEAQ. Sequencing input: PBMCs. The TCR sequence derives from a human donor in good health (CMV status not recorded). Some clones in this sample may be carry-over from other donors' samples. This chain connects TRBV7-6 to TRBJ1-1; D gene unclear. The CDR3 nucleotides are TGTGCCAGCAGCGCCAAGGAGGACACTGAAGCTTTCTTT. It translates to CASSAKEDTEAFF.